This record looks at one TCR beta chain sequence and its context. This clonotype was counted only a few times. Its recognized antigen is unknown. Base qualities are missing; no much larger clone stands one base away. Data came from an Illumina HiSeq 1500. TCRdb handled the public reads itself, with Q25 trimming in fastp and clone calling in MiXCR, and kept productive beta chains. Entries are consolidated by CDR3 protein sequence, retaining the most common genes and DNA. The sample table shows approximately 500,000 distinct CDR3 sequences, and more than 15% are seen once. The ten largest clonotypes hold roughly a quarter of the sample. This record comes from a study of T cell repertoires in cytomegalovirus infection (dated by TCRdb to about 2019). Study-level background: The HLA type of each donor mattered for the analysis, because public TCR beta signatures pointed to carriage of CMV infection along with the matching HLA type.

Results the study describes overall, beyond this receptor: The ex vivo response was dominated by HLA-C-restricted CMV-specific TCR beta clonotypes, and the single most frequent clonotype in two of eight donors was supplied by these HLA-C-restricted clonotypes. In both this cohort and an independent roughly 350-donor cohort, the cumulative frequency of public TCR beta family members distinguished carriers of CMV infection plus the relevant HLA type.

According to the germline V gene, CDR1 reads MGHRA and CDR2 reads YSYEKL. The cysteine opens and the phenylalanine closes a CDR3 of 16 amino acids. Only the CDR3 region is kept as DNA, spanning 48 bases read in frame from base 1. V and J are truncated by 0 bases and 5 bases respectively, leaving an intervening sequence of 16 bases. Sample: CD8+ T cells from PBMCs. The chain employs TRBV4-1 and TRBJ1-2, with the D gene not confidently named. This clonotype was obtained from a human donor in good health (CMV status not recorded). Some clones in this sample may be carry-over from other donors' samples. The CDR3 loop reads CASSQDVVTRAYGYTF. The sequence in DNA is TGCGCCAGCAGCCAAGATGTAGTGACTCGGGCTTATGGCTACACCTTC.